Here is one T cell receptor (beta chain) with its context. The antigen remains unidentified. These data originate in a study of shared clonotypes between healthy human individuals. The length of the CDR3 is 16 residues. Trimming removed 4 bases at V and 0 bases at J, with 13 bases between. Study observations and caveats: Shared clonotypes across all four donors exceeded non-shared ones in generation probability.

Cells designated naive CD8 were CD45RO-negative and were positively selected for CCR7, with terminally differentiated effector memory CD45RA+ cells excluded. The assay was run at deep level. About 200 ng DNA, 30,000 to 35,000 T cell genomes, went into each sorted-subset replicate PCR. Sequencing used immunoSEQ multiplex PCR; TCRdb keeps in-frame clones, though not all of them. Altogether about 2 million clones are present, over 85% being singletons, with the ten largest covering more than 0.9%. What was sequenced was naive CD8+ T cells sorted from blood. The chain joins TRBV23-1 to TRBJ1-5; no reliable D call. TRBV23-1 is placed among ORFs of uncertain function. This TCR was sampled from a man aged 18 to 29 in good health. For the CDR3, the DNA is TGCGCCAGCAGTCCTTTTGTCAATTATAGCAATCAGCCCCAGCATTTT. It codes for CASSPFVNYSNQPQHF.